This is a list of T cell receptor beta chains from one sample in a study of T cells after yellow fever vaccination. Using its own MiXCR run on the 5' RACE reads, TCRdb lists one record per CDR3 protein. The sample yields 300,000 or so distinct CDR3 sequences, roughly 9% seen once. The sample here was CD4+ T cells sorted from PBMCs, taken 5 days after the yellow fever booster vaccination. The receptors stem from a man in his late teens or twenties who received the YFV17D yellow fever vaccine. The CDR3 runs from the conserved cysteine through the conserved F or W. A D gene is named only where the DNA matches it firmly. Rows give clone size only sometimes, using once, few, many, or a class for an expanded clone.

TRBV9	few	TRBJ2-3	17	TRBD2	TGTGCCAGCAGCGTAGGTACTAGCGGGGGTTCCACAGATACGCAGTATTTT	CASSVGTSGGSTDTQYF
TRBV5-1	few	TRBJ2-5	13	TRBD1	TGCGCCACCCGACAGGGGAGTCAGGAGACCCAGTACTTC	CATRQGSQETQYF
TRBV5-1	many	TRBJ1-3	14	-	TGCGCCAGCAGCTTGGGGGACTCTGGAAACACCATATATTTT	CASSLGDSGNTIYF
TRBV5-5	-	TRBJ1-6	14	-	TGTGCCAGCAGCATACAGGGTTGGAATTCACCCCTCCACTTT	CASSIQGWNSPLHF
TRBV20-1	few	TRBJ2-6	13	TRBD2	TGCAGTGCCCGGGAGGGACTAGTCAACGTCCTGACTTTC	CSAREGLVNVLTF
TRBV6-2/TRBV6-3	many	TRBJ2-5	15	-	TGTGCCAGCAGAACAAGGACCAGAAGGGGAGAGACCCAGTACTTC	CASRTRTRRGETQYF
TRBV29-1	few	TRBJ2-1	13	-	TGCAGCGCCGACCGGGACATTCACAATGAGCAGTTCTTC	CSADRDIHNEQFF
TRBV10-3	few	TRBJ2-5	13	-	TGTGCCGTAAAACGGGACTACCAAGAGACCCAGTACTTC	CAVKRDYQETQYF
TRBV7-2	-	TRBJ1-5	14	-	TGTGCCAGCAGCCGGGACATGGAAAATCAGCCCCAGCATTTT	CASSRDMENQPQHF
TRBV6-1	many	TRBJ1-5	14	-	TGTGCCAGCATTCCCGGGACACACAATCAGCCCCAGCATTTT	CASIPGTHNQPQHF
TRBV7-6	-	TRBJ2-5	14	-	TGTGCCAGCAGCCCGGTGGGGGGTGGAGAGACCCAGTACTTC	CASSPVGGGETQYF
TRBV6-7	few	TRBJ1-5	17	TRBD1	TGTGCCAGCAGTATCGGGACAGGCAAGACGGGGAATCAGCCCCAGCATTTT	CASSIGTGKTGNQPQHF
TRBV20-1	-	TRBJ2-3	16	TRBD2	TGCAGTGCTAGAATACTAGCGGGGGGGCCGACAGATACGCAGTATTTT	CSARILAGGPTDTQYF
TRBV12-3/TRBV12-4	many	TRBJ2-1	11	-	TGTGCCAGCAGTTTAGGGTATGAGCAGTTCTTC	CASSLGYEQFF
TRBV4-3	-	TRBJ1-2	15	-	TGCGCCAGCAGCCAAGGCGGGCGGCCTCCTGATGGCTACACCTTC	CASSQGGRPPDGYTF
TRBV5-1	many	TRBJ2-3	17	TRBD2	TGCGCCAGCAGCTTGGGGGCCAGCGGGGGCAGCACAGATACGCAGTATTTT	CASSLGASGGSTDTQYF
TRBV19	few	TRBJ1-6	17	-	TGTGCCAGGAGATTTACAGGGATGGGCTCCTATAATTCACCCCTCCACTTT	CARRFTGMGSYNSPLHF
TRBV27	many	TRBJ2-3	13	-	TGTGCCAGCAGTTTATGGAACACAGATACGCAGTATTTT	CASSLWNTDTQYF
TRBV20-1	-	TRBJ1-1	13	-	TGCAGTGCGATGGGGGGACAGAACACTGAAGCTTTCTTT	CSAMGGQNTEAFF
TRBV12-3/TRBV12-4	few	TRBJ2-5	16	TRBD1	TGTGCCAGCAGCCTCGGGACAGGGCGTGGGAAAGAGACCCAGTACTTC	CASSLGTGRGKETQYF
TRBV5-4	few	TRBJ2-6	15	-	TGTGCCAGCAGGGTGGTGGGTTCTGGGGCCAACGTCCTGACTTTC	CASRVVGSGANVLTF
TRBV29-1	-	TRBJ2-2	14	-	TGCAGCGTTGGGGGGGAGAAGTGGACCGGGGAGCTGTTTTTT	CSVGGEKWTGELFF
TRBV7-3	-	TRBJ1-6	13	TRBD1	TGTGCCAGCAGCCAGGGGACAGGCCTACCCCTCCACTTT	CASSQGTGLPLHF
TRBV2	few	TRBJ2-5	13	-	TGTGCCAGCAGTCGTACGCACCGGGGGACCCAGTACTTC	CASSRTHRGTQYF
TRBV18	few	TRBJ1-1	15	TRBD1	TGTGCCAGCTCACCACCGAACCCGGACAGGGGAAAAGCTTTCTTT	CASSPPNPDRGKAFF
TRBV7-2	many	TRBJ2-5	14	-	TGTGCCAGCAGCGGGGCGGGGAGCCAAGAGACCCAGTACTTC	CASSGAGSQETQYF
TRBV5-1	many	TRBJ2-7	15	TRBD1	TGCGCCAGCAGCTTGGTAGGACAGGGGGCCTACGAGCAGTACTTC	CASSLVGQGAYEQYF
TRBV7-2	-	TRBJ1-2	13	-	TGTGCCAGCAGCGAACAACTAGGAAATGGCTACACCTTC	CASSEQLGNGYTF
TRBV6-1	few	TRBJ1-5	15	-	TGTGCCAGCAGTGATAGGCCGACTAGCAATCAGCCCCAGCATTTT	CASSDRPTSNQPQHF
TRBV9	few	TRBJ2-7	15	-	TGTGCCAGCAGCGTAGATCTCCAGAGCTCCTACGAGCAGTACTTC	CASSVDLQSSYEQYF
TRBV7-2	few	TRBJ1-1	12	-	TGTGCCAGCAGCCCCCTGGGGGTTGAAGCTTTCTTT	CASSPLGVEAFF
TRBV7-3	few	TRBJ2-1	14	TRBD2	TGTGCCAGCAAGAAGGGCGGGGGAGACAATGAGCAGTTCTTC	CASKKGGGDNEQFF
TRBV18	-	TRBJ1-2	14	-	TGTGCCAGCTCACCAAACCAGGGAGGCGTCGGCTACACCTTC	CASSPNQGGVGYTF
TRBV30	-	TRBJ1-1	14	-	TGTGCCTGGAGCCGGGGGGCAGCCCGGCCTGAAGCTTTCTTT	CAWSRGAARPEAFF
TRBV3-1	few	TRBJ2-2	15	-	TGTGCCAGCAGTCCATGGACCTCGATGGGCGGGGAGCTGTTTTTT	CASSPWTSMGGELFF
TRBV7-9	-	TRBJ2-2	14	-	TGTGCCAGCAGCTTAACTGGGACACTCGGGGAGCTGTTTTTT	CASSLTGTLGELFF
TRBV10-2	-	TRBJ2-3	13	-	TGCGCCAGCAGGAGGAGGGAAACAGATACGCAGTATTTT	CASRRRETDTQYF
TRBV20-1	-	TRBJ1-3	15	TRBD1	TGCAGTGCTAGCCCGGCGGACAGGGCAGAAGGCACCATATATTTT	CSASPADRAEGTIYF
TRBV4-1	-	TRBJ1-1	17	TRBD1	TGCGCCAGCACGAGACCGGGACAGGGGGCGCTGGGTACTGAAGCTTTCTTT	CASTRPGQGALGTEAFF
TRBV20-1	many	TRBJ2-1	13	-	TGCAGTGCTAGAGATCATGGACTCCTTAGTGGGTTCTTC	CSARDHGLLSGFF
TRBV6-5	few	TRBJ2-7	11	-	TGTGCCAGCAGTAACAGCTACGAGCAGTACTTC	CASSNSYEQYF
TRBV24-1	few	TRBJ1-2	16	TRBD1	TGTGCCACCAGTGCCCGGACAGGGGGGCAAGTCTATGGCTACACCTTC	CATSARTGGQVYGYTF
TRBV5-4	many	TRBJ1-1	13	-	TGTGCCAGCAGCTTCACAGAGAACACTGAAGCTTTCTTT	CASSFTENTEAFF
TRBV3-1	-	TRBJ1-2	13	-	TGTGCCAGCAGCCAAGAACAGCTCTATGGCTACACCTTC	CASSQEQLYGYTF
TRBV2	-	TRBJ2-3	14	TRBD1	TGTGCCAGCAGCGCGACAGGGAGCCCAGATACGCAGTATTTT	CASSATGSPDTQYF
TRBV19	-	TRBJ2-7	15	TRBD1	TGTGCCAGTAGTATCTGGACAGGGGGCCTGGACGAGCAGTACTTC	CASSIWTGGLDEQYF
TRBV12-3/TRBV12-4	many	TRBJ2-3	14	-	TGTGCCAGCAGTTTAGGGGGGCCTGCGGATACGCAGTATTTT	CASSLGGPADTQYF
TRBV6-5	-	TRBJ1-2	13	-	TGTGCCAGCATTAGCCCGGATACCTATGGCTACACCTTC	CASISPDTYGYTF
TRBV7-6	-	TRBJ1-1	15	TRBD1	TGTGCCAGCAGCTTAGATCGGTCCGGGAGGGGGCAAGCTTTCTTT	CASSLDRSGRGQAFF
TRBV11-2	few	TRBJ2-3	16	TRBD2	TGTGCCAGCAGCGTAAGCGGGGGGACATCCACAGATACGCAGTATTTT	CASSVSGGTSTDTQYF
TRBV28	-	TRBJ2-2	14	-	TGTGCCAGCAGTCCAGGATTCAACACCGGGGAGCTGTTTTTT	CASSPGFNTGELFF
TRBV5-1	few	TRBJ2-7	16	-	TGCGCCAGCAGCTTGGGTCTCGGCGGAAGCTCCTACGAGCAGTACTTC	CASSLGLGGSSYEQYF
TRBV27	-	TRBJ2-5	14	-	TGTGCCAGCAGTATACGACCGGGGGAAGAGACCCAGTACTTC	CASSIRPGEETQYF
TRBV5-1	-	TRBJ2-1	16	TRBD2	TGCGCCAGCAGGGGTTCAGCGGGGATTTCCTACAATGAGCAGTTCTTC	CASRGSAGISYNEQFF
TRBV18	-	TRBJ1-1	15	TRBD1	TGTGCCAGCTCACCGACCAGGGGGCGCGAGACTGAAGCTTTCTTT	CASSPTRGRETEAFF
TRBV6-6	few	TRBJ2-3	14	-	TGTGCCAGCGTCCAGGGGCGAGCCACAGATACGCAGTATTTT	CASVQGRATDTQYF
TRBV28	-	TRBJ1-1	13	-	TGTGCCAGCACTCGGGGGGGGGACACTGAAGCTTTCTTT	CASTRGGDTEAFF